These 2 T cell receptor beta chains originate from one sample sequenced in a study of shared clonotypes between healthy human individuals. Some clones are missing from TCRdb's copy, which holds only in-frame ones; the method was immunoSEQ multiplex PCR. The table has more than 2 million clones, 85% to 95% seen once; the top ten hold approximately 1.2%. CD45RO negativity and positive selection for CCR7 defined naive CD8 cells, a population that excluded terminally differentiated effector memory CD45RA+ cells. The sequenced material came from naive CD8+ T cells sorted from blood. These receptors originate from a man aged 18 to 30 in good health.

The chain carries TRBV2 and TRBJ2-7; D remains ambiguous. This CDR3 is built from 16 residues. Germline CDR1 and CDR2: SNHLY and FYNNEI. Trimming pared 6 bases from V and 0 bases from J, leaving 18 bases between. CDR3 DNA sequence: TGTGCCAGCAGGGGCAGGATGTCTTCAAGCTCCTACGAGCAGTACTTC. Its translation: CASRGRMSSSSYEQYF.

The gene calls are TRBV27 and TRBJ1-5; possible D gene TRBD1, 5 bases. V lost 2 bases and J 4 bases, leaving 9 bases between the germline ends. The CDR3 is 14 residues long. The germline CDR1 and CDR2 sequences are MNHEY and SMNVEV (reference sequence). CDR3 amino acids: CASSLEAGNQPQHF. CDR3 nucleotide sequence: TGTGCCAGCAGTTTAGAGGCAGGGAATCAGCCCCAGCATTTT.